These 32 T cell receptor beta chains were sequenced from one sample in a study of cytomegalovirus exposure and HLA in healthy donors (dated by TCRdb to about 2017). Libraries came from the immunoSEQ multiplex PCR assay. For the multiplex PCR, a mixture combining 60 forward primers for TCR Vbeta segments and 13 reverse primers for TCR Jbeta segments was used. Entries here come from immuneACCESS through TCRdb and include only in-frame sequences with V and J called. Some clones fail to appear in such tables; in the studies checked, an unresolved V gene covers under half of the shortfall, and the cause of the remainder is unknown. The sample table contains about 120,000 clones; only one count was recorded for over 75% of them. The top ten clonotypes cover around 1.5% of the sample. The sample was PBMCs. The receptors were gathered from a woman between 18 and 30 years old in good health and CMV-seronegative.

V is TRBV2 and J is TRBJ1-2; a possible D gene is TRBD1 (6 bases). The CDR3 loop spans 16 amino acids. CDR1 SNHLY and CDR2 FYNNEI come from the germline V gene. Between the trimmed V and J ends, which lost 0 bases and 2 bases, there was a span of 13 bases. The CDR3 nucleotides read TGTGCCAGCAGTGAAGCGCCTCAGGGGATAAACTATGGCTACACCTTC. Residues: CASSEAPQGINYGYTF.

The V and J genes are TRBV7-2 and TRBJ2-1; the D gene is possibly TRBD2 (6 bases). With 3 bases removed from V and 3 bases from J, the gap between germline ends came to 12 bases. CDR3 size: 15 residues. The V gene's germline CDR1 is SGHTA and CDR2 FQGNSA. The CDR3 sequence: CASSFISGNYNEQFF. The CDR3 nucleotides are TGTGCCAGCAGCTTTATTAGCGGAAACTACAATGAGCAGTTCTTC.

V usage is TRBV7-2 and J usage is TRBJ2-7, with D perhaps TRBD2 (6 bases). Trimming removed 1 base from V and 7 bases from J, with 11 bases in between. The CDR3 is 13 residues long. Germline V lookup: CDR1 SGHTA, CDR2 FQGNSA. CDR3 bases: TGTGCCAGCAGCTTAGAGGCAGGGAGGGAGCAGTACTTC. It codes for CASSLEAGREQYF.

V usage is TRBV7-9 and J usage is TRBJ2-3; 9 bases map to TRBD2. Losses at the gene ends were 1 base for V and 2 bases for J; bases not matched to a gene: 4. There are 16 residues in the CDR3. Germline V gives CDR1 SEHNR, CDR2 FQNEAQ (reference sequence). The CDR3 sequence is CASSLGRGGDTDTQYF. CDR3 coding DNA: TGTGCCAGCAGCTTAGGGCGGGGGGGGGACACAGATACGCAGTATTTT.

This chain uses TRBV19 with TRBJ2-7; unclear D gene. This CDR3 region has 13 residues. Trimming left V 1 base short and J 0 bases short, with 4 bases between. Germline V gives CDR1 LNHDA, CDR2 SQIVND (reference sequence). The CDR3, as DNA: TGTGCCAGTAGTATAGCAGACTCCTACGAGCAGTACTTC. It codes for CASSIADSYEQYF.

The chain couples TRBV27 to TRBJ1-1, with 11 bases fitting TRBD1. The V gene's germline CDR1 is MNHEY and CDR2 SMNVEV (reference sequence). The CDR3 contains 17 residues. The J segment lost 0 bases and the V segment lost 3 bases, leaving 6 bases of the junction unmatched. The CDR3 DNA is TGTGCCAGCAGTTTGGGGACAGGGGGTTTGGTGAACACTGAAGCTTTCTTT. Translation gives CASSLGTGGLVNTEAFF.

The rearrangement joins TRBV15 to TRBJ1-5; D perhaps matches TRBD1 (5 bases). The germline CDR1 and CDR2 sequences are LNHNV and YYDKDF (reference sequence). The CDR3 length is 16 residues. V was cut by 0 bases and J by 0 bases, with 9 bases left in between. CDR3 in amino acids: CATSRERGYSNQPQHF. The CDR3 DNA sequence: TGTGCCACCAGCAGAGAGCGGGGGTATAGCAATCAGCCCCAGCATTTT.

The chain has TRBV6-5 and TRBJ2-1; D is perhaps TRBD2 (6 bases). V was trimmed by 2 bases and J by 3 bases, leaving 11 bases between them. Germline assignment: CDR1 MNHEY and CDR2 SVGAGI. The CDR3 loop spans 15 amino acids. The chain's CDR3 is CASSYGWEVYNEQFF. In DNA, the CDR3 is TGTGCCAGCAGTTACGGGTGGGAGGTCTACAATGAGCAGTTCTTC.

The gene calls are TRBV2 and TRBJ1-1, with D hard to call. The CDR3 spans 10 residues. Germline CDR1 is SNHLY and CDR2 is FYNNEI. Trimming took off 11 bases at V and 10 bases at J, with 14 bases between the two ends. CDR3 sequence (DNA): TGTGCCCGAAGGGAGGAGGCAGCTTTCTTT. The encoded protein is CARREEAAFF.

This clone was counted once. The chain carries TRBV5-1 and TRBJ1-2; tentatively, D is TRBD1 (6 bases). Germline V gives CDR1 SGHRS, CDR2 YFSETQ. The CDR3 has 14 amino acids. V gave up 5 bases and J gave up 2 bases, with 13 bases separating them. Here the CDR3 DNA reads TGCGCCAGCAGAATCGGACAGCAAAACTATGGCTACACCTTC. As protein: CASRIGQQNYGYTF.

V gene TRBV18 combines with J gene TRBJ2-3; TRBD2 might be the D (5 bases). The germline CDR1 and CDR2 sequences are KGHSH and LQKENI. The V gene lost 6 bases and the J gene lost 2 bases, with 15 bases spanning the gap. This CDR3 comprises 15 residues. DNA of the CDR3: TGTGCCAGCTCCCAACGGGGTATTGACACAGATACGCAGTATTTT. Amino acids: CASSQRGIDTDTQYF.

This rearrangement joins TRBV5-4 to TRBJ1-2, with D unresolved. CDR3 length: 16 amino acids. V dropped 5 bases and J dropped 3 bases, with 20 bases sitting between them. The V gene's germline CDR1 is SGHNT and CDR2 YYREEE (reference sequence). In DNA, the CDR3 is TGTGCCAGCAGTCCTGGAGGTCCAGGTGCCGACTATGGCTACACCTTC. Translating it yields CASSPGGPGADYGYTF.

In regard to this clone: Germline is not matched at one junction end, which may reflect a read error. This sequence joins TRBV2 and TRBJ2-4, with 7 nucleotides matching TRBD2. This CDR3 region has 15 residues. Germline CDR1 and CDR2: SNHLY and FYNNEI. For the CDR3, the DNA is TGTGCCAGCAAAAGCGGGGATCTAGCCAAAAACAGTCAGTACTTC. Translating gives CASKSGDLAKNSQYF.

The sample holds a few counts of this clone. The CDR3 sequence: CASSFQGDSDQPQHF. The CDR3 DNA follows: TGTGCCAGCAGTTTTCAGGGGGACTCGGATCAGCCCCAGCATTTT. This rearrangement joins TRBV27 to TRBJ1-5; 7 bases are shared with TRBD1. This CDR3 spans 15 amino acids. The germline gives CDR1 MNHEY, CDR2 SMNVEV (reference sequence). V lost 3 bases and J lost 5; bases outside the gene matches: 7.

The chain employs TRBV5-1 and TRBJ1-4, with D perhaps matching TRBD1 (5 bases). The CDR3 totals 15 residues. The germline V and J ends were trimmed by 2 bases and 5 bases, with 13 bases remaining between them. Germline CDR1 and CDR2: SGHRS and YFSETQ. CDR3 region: CASSFDSSRNEKLFF. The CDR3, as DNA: TGCGCCAGCAGCTTCGACAGCTCTAGGAATGAAAAACTGTTTTTT.

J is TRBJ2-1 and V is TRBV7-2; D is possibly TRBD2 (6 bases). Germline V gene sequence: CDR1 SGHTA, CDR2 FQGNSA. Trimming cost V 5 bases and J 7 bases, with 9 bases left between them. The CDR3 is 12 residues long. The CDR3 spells CASSASGNEQFF. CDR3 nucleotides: TGTGCCAGCAGCGCGAGCGGGAATGAGCAGTTCTTC.

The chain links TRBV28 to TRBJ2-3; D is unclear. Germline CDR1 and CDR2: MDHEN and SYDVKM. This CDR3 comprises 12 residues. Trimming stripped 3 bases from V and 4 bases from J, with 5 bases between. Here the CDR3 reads CASSLTSDTQYF. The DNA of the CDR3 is TGTGCCAGCAGTTTGACTTCAGATACGCAGTATTTT.

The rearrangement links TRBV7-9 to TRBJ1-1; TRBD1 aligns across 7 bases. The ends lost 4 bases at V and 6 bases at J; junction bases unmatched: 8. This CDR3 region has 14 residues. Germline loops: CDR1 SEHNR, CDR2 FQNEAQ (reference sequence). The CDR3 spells CASSSGTDPSEAFF. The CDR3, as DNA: TGTGCCAGCAGCTCCGGGACAGATCCCTCTGAAGCTTTCTTT.

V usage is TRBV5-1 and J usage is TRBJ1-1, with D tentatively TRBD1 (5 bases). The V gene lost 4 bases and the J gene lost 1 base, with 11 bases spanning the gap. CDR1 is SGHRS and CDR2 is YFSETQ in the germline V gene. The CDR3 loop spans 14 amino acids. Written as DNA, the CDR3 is TGCGCCAGCAGCCCAGACAGATCGAACACTGAAGCTTTCTTT. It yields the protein CASSPDRSNTEAFF.

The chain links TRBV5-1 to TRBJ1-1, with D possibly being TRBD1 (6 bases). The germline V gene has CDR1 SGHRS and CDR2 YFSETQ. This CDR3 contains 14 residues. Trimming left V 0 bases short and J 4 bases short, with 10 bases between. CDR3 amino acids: CASSLGVGGTEAFF. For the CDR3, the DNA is TGCGCCAGCAGCTTGGGAGTAGGGGGCACTGAAGCTTTCTTT.

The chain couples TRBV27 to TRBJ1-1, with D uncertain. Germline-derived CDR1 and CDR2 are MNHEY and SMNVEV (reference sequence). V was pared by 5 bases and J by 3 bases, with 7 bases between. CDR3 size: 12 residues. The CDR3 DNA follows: TGTGCCAGCAGTCCAGGCTACACTGAAGCTTTCTTT. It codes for CASSPGYTEAFF.

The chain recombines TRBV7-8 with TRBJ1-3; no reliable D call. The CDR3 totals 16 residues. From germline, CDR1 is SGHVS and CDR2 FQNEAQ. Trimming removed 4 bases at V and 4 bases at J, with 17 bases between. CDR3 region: CASSSNRVFEGNTIYF. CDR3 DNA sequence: TGTGCCAGCAGCTCAAACCGGGTCTTCGAAGGAAACACCATATATTTT.

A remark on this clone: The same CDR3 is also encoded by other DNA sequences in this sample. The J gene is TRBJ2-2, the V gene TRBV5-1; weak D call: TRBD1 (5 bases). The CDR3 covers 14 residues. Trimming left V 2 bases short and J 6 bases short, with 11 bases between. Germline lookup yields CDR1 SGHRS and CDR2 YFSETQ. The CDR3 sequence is CASSFRDWSGELFF. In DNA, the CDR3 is TGCGCCAGCAGCTTCAGGGATTGGTCCGGGGAGCTGTTTTTT.

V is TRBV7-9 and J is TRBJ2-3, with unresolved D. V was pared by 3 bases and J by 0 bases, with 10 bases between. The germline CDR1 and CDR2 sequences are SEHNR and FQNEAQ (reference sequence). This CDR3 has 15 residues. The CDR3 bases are TGTGCCAGCAGCTTCCGGAGTTATAGCACAGATACGCAGTATTTT. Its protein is CASSFRSYSTDTQYF.

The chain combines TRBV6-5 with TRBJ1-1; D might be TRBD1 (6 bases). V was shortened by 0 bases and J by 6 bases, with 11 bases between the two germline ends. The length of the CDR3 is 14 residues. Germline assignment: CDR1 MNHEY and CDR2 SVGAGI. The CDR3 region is CASSYSLEGAEAFF. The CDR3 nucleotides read TGTGCCAGCAGTTACTCCCTCGAGGGGGCTGAAGCTTTCTTT.

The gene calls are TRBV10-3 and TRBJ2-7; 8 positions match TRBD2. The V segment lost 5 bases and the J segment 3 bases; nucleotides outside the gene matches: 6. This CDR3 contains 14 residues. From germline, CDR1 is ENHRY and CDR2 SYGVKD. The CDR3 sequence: CAISSGRGVYEQYF. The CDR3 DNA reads TGTGCCATCAGTAGCGGGAGAGGGGTCTACGAGCAGTACTTC.

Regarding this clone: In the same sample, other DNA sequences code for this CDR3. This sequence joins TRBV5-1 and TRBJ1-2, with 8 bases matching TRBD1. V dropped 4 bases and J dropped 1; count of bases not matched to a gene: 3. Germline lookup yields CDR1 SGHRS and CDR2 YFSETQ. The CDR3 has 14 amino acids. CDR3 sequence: CASSTTGGNYGYTF. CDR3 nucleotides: TGCGCCAGCAGCACAACAGGGGGTAACTATGGCTACACCTTC.

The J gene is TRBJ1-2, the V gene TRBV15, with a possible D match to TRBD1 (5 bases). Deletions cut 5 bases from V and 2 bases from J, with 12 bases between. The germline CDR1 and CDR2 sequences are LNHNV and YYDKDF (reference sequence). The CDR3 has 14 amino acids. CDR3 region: CATSAGGLNYGYTF. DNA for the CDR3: TGTGCCACCAGCGCGGGGGGACTCAACTATGGCTACACCTTC.

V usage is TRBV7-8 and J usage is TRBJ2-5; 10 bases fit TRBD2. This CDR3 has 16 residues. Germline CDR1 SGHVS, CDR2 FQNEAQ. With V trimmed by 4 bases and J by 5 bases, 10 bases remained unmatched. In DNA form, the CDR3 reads TGTGCCAGCAGCTCCTTAGCGGGGGGCGCCCAGGAGACCCAGTACTTC. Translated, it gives CASSSLAGGAQETQYF.

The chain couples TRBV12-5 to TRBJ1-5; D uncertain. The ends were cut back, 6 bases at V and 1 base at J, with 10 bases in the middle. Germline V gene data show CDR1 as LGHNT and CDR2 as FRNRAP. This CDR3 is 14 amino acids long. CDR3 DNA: TGTGCTAGTGGCCCTGATCGGAGCAATCAGCCCCAGCATTTT. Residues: CASGPDRSNQPQHF.

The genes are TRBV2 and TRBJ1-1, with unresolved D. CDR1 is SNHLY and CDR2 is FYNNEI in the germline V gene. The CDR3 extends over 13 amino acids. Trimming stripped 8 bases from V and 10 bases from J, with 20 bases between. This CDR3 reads CASSASERVGAFF. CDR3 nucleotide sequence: TGTGCCAGCTCGGCCTCCGAGAGGGTGGGAGCTTTCTTT.

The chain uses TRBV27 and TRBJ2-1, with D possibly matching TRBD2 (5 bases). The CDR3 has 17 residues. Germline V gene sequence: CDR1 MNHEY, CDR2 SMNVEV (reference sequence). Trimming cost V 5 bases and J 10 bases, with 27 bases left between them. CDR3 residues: CASSRTPPQSSYWEQFF. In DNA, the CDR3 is TGTGCCAGCAGTAGGACTCCCCCCCAATCGTCTTACTGGGAGCAGTTCTTC.